This T cell receptor (beta chain) was identified in a study of blood T cell repertoires in COVID-19. Study context: COVID-19 samples, acute and convalescent, were from the United States, Italy and Spain. PBMCs, B-cell-depleted T cells, or T cells provided the cDNA or gDNA that made up the material.

Germline V gene sequence: CDR1 SNHLY, CDR2 FYNNEI. The CDR3 is made up of 15 amino acids. V lost 6 bases and J 3 bases, leaving 15 bases between the germline ends. TCRdb's table, derived via immunoSEQ multiplex PCR, lists solely in-frame clones and lacks some. The sample lists 250,000 to 350,000 clones, around nine tenths occurring once. Allocation to cohorts depended on clinical history reported by the participants. Recovery among Cohort 3 donors was established by two negative PCRs, clearance, or symptom resolution. This receptor was obtained from a woman aged 25 to 39 who had recovered from COVID-19. The rearrangement links TRBV2 to TRBJ2-1; D may be TRBD1 (5 bases). The sequenced material came from PBMCs or T cells enriched from blood (not recorded which). DNA for the CDR3: TGTGCCAGCAGCGGAAGGACACCAGGCTACAATGAGCAGTTCTTC. Protein: CASSGRTPGYNEQFF.